A selection of T cell receptor beta chains follows, all from one sample in a study of blood T cell repertoires in COVID-19. Profiled with immunoSEQ multiplex PCR; TCRdb holds only in-frame clones, not every one. The sample holds roughly 150,000 clones, around 84% seen once. Sequencing used peripheral blood. The receptors shown here come from a woman aged 45-60 years in a cohort sampled during active or convalescent COVID-19. The CDR3 runs from the conserved cysteine through the conserved F or W. Each record gives: D gene, J gene, clone size, V gene, CDR3 protein, CDR3 DNA. D genes are given only for firm matches. Size is omitted from some rows. Given values are once, few, many or a class for expanded clones.

>TRBD2|TRBJ2-3|-|TRBV11-3
CASSHRLAGGTDTQYF
TGTGCCAGCAGCCACCGGCTAGCGGGGGGGACAGATACGCAGTATTTT
>TRBD1|TRBJ1-3|-|TRBV18
CASSPTVGQGVSSGNTIYF
TGTGCCAGCTCCCCCACCGTGGGACAGGGGGTTTCCTCTGGAAACACCATATATTTT
>TRBD1|TRBJ2-3|-|TRBV19
CASSTRQGGTDTQYF
TGTGCCAGTAGTACAAGACAGGGAGGCACAGATACGCAGTATTTT
>TRBD2|TRBJ2-7|-|TRBV6-4
CASLWLAGAYEQYF
TGTGCCAGCCTCTGGCTAGCGGGAGCCTACGAGCAGTACTTC
>-|TRBJ1-2|-|TRBV9
CASSPTPYNPNYGYTF
TGTGCCAGCAGCCCCACGCCTTACAACCCTAACTATGGCTACACCTTC
>-|TRBJ2-3|-|TRBV5-5
CASSFYTSFTDTQYF
TGTGCCAGCAGCTTTTACACATCCTTCACAGATACGCAGTATTTT
>-|TRBJ1-3|-|TRBV6-6
CASSLGGGSSGNTIYF
TGTGCCAGCAGTCTGGGAGGGGGAAGCTCTGGAAACACCATATATTTT
>TRBD1|TRBJ2-5|-|TRBV2
CAIPGTGAEETQYF
TGTGCCATCCCCGGGACAGGGGCGGAAGAGACCCAGTACTTC
>-|TRBJ1-5|-|TRBV27
CASSARTPYSNQPQHF
TGTGCCAGCAGTGCCAGGACACCTTATAGCAATCAGCCCCAGCATTTT
>TRBD1|TRBJ2-5|-|TRBV7-9
CASSLGQGARETQYF
TGTGCCAGCAGCTTAGGTCAGGGGGCCCGGGAGACCCAGTACTTC
>TRBD2|TRBJ2-1|once|TRBV11-3
CASSPPAGGDEQFF
TGTGCCAGCAGCCCACCCGCGGGGGGCGATGAGCAGTTCTTC
>-|TRBJ1-5|few|TRBV7-8
CASSLGTLIQGQPQHF
TGTGCCAGCAGCTTAGGGACGCTAATACAGGGCCAGCCCCAGCATTTT
>-|TRBJ2-3|once|TRBV4-1
CASSQESVRPVGPDTQYF
TGCGCCAGCAGCCAAGAATCCGTACGCCCCGTGGGCCCAGATACGCAGTATTTT
>TRBD2|TRBJ2-1|once|TRBV5-8
CASNPTSGNEQFF
TGTGCCAGCAACCCGACTAGCGGCAATGAGCAGTTCTTC
>TRBD1|TRBJ2-3|few|TRBV6-5
CASRPGGAYTQYF
TGTGCCAGCAGACCAGGGGGCGCATATACGCAGTATTTT
>TRBD2|TRBJ2-7|few|TRBV9
CASSVGTSGFYEQYF
TGTGCCAGCAGCGTTGGGACTAGCGGTTTCTACGAGCAGTACTTC
>-|TRBJ1-6|-|TRBV9
CASTRSVAGDSPLHF
TGTGCCAGCACGCGATCTGTGGCTGGAGATTCACCCCTCCACTTT
>-|TRBJ1-2|-|TRBV7-8
CASSLQRNNGYTF
TGTGCCAGCAGCTTACAGAGGAACAATGGCTACACCTTC
>-|TRBJ2-3|-|TRBV6-4
CASSAGASDTDTQYF
TGTGCCAGCAGCGCCGGGGCTAGCGACACAGATACGCAGTATTTT
>TRBD1|TRBJ2-1|-|TRBV11-1
CASSSGTGFFNEQFF
TGTGCCAGCAGCTCGGGGACAGGGTTTTTCAATGAGCAGTTCTTC
>-|TRBJ1-2|-|TRBV11-2
CASSWGGQGLDYGYTF
TGTGCCAGCAGCTGGGGGGGGCAAGGGTTGGACTATGGCTACACCTTC
>TRBD1|TRBJ2-2|-|TRBV7-3
CASSLRDSTGELFF
TGTGCCAGCAGCTTAAGGGACAGCACCGGGGAGCTGTTTTTT
>TRBD2|TRBJ2-7|few|TRBV9
CASSVQAGADYEQYF
TGTGCCAGCAGCGTTCAAGCGGGGGCCGACTACGAGCAGTACTTC
>-|TRBJ1-1|-|TRBV5-4
CASSGGGGRGTEAFF
TGTGCCAGCAGCGGGGGCGGGGGCCGGGGGACTGAAGCTTTCTTT
>TRBD2|TRBJ2-1|-|TRBV9
CASSVYGGAGNEQFF
TGTGCCAGCAGCGTCTACGGGGGGGCTGGAAATGAGCAGTTCTTC
>TRBD2|TRBJ2-1|-|TRBV5-6
CASSPIGGGYNEQFF
TGTGCCAGCAGCCCCATTGGGGGGGGTTACAATGAGCAGTTCTTC
>TRBD1|TRBJ2-1|-|TRBV5-1
CASSLERTGANEQFF
TGCGCCAGCAGCTTGGAAAGGACAGGGGCTAATGAGCAGTTCTTC
>TRBD2|TRBJ2-1|-|TRBV27
CASSLSRGDGEQFF
TGTGCCAGCAGTCTTAGCCGGGGGGATGGTGAGCAGTTCTTC
>-|TRBJ1-5|-|TRBV11-2
CASSLDSGVRQPQHF
TGTGCCAGCAGCTTAGATAGCGGGGTAAGACAGCCCCAGCATTTT
>TRBD2|TRBJ2-5|-|TRBV5-1
CASSFGGKETQYF
TGCGCCAGCAGCTTCGGGGGGAAAGAGACCCAGTACTTC
>TRBD1|TRBJ1-1|-|TRBV6-2/TRBV6-3
CASSLMEGTGLNTEAFF
TGTGCCAGCAGTTTGATGGAGGGGACAGGACTGAACACTGAAGCTTTCTTT
>-|TRBJ2-3|-|TRBV19
CASSIMASSTDTQYF
TGTGCCAGTAGTATCATGGCTAGCAGCACAGATACGCAGTATTTT
>-|TRBJ1-2|once|TRBV9
CASSVDGGGYGYTF
TGTGCCAGCAGCGTAGACGGGGGTGGCTATGGCTACACCTTC
>-|TRBJ2-4|many|TRBV7-8
CASSLFGQNGDIQYF
TGTGCCAGCAGCTTATTTGGGCAGAACGGGGACATTCAGTACTTC
>-|TRBJ2-7|-|TRBV6-6
CASSYTGQDYEQYF
TGTGCCAGCAGTTACACTGGACAAGACTACGAGCAGTACTTC
>-|TRBJ1-1|once|TRBV6-5
CASSYSSVRTEAFF
TGTGCCAGCAGTTACTCGAGCGTACGGACTGAAGCTTTCTTT
>TRBD1|TRBJ1-6|-|TRBV5-6
CASSTDRGTSPLHF
TGTGCCAGCAGCACGGACAGGGGAACTTCACCCCTCCACTTT
>-|TRBJ2-3|once|TRBV29-1
CSVRPADTQYF
TGCAGCGTTCGTCCGGCAGATACGCAGTATTTT
>-|TRBJ1-2|-|TRBV24-1
CATNGGLDYGYTF
TGTGCCACCAACGGCGGCCTAGACTATGGCTACACCTTC
>-|TRBJ1-5|-|TRBV7-6
CASSLDTRPQHWLDQPQHF
TGTGCCAGCAGCTTAGACACTAGGCCCCAACATTGGCTGGATCAGCCCCAGCATTTT
>-|TRBJ1-2|few|TRBV2
CASSGQASPNYGYTF
TGTGCCAGCAGCGGCCAGGCTAGCCCTAACTATGGCTACACCTTC
>TRBD1|TRBJ1-1|-|TRBV19
CASSTQTGVGTEAFF
TGTGCCAGTAGTACCCAGACAGGGGTGGGTACTGAAGCTTTCTTT
>TRBD1|TRBJ1-2|many|TRBV5-1
CASQPLTGVGYTF
TGCGCCAGCCAGCCCCTTACAGGGGTTGGCTACACCTTC
>-|TRBJ2-5|-|TRBV7-9
CASSWQEGQETQYF
TGTGCCAGCAGCTGGCAGGAGGGCCAAGAGACCCAGTACTTC
>-|TRBJ1-2|-|TRBV18
CASSPLGIREGGYTF
TGTGCCAGCTCACCACTAGGCATCCGGGAAGGGGGCTACACCTTC
>TRBD1|TRBJ1-2|few|TRBV27
CASSSRTGGIRSYGYTF
TGTGCCAGCAGTTCCCGGACAGGGGGCATACGTTCCTATGGCTACACCTTC
>TRBD1|TRBJ1-2|-|TRBV10-3
CATQGQVSGYTF
TGTGCCACCCAGGGACAGGTTAGTGGCTACACCTTC
>TRBD1|TRBJ2-7|-|TRBV10-2
CASTDRGLSEQYF
TGCGCCAGCACCGACAGGGGTCTTAGCGAGCAGTACTTC
>TRBD1|TRBJ1-2|few|TRBV18
CASHRGDYGYTF
TGTGCCAGCCACAGGGGAGACTATGGCTACACCTTC
>-|TRBJ2-2|-|TRBV10-3
CAISSSRDTGELFF
TGTGCCATCAGTAGTTCCAGGGACACCGGGGAGCTGTTTTTT
>-|TRBJ1-5|few|TRBV28
CASSLGQGPPQPQHF
TGTGCCAGCAGCTTGGGGCAGGGCCCCCCTCAGCCCCAGCATTTT
>-|TRBJ2-7|-|TRBV5-6
CASSSALQGIEKYF
TGTGCCAGCAGCTCCGCCCTTCAGGGCATTGAAAAGTACTTC
>TRBD2|TRBJ2-7|-|TRBV12-3/TRBV12-4
CASKRQGTSGWYF
TGTGCCAGCAAACGACAGGGGACTAGCGGGTGGTACTTC
>-|TRBJ1-1|-|TRBV6-5
CASRRRTEAFF
TGTGCCAGCCGGAGAAGGACTGAAGCTTTCTTT
>-|TRBJ2-1|-|TRBV29-1
CSVETGPIGHGEQFF
TGCAGCGTTGAAACCGGACCAATTGGACACGGTGAGCAGTTCTTC
>-|TRBJ2-2|-|TRBV6-4
CASSVSTNTGELFF
TGTGCCAGCAGTGTGTCAACGAACACCGGGGAGCTGTTTTTT
>TRBD1|TRBJ2-5|few|TRBV24-1
CATSDLGTGQETQYF
TGTGCCACCAGTGATTTAGGGACAGGGCAAGAGACCCAGTACTTC